This TCR beta chain was sequenced in a study of blood T cell repertoires in COVID-19. CDR3 length: 13 residues. Trimming shortened V by 5 bases and J by 4 bases, and 11 bases separated the two germline ends. The germline gives CDR1 MNHEY, CDR2 SMNVEV (reference sequence). TCRdb's copy holds only in-frame clones and misses some; the assay was immunoSEQ multiplex PCR. The sample yields around 65,000 clones, about three quarters seen once. Sequencing was done on a sample of peripheral blood. The TCR comes from an elderly man with acute or convalescent COVID-19. The chain carries TRBV27 and TRBJ1-1; tentatively, D is TRBD1 (6 bases). The CDR3 nucleotides read TGTGCCAGCAGTACTTCAGGGGTCACTGAAGCTTTCTTT. It translates to CASSTSGVTEAFF.